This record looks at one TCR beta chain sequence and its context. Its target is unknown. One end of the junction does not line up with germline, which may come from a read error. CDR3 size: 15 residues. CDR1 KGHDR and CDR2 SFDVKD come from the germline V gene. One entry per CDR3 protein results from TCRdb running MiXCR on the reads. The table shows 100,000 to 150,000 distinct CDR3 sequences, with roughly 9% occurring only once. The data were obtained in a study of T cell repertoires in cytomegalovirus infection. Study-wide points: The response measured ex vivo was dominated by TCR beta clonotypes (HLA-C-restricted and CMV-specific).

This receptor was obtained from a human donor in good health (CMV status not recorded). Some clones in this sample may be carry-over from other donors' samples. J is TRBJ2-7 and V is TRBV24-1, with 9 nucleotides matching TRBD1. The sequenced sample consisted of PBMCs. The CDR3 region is CATGDAGTGTYEQYF. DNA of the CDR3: TGTGCCACCGGTGACGCCGGGACAGGGACCTACGAGCAGTACTTC.